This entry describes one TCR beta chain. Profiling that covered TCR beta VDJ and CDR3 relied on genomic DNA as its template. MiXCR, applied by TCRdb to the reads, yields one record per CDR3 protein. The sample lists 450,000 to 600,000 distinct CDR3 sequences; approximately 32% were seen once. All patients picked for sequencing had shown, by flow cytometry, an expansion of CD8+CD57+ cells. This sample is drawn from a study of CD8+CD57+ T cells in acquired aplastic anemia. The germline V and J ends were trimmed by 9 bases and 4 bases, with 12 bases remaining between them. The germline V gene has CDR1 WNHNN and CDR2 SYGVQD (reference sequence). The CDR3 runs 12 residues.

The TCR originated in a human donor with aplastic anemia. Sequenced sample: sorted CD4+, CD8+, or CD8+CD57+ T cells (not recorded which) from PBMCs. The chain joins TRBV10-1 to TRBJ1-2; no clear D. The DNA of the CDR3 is TGCGCCAGAGCCAGGACCGCCTATGGCTACACCTTC. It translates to CARARTAYGYTF.